Listed below are T cell receptor beta chains from one sample, sequenced in a study of T cell responses to AZD1222 COVID-19 vaccine. The data were produced by immunoSEQ multiplex PCR, yet TCRdb's version contains in-frame clones alone and is incomplete. The sample includes about 120,000 clones, around 94% of them seen just once. Sequencing used peripheral blood, obtained on day 0 of AZD1222 vaccination. These TCRs come from an adult in good health. The CDR3 runs from the conserved cysteine through the conserved F or W. Each record gives: J gene, clone size, D gene, V gene, CDR3 DNA, CDR3 protein. A D gene is named only where the DNA matches it firmly. The size field is filled for only some rows; it gives once, few, many or a size class.

j_call: TRBJ1-3
clone_size: few
d_call: TRBD1
v_call: TRBV3-1/TRBV3-2
cdr3_nt: TGTGCCAGCAGCCATAGTCCCGGGACAGGTAGAAACACCATATATTTT
cdr3_aa: CASSHSPGTGRNTIYF

j_call: TRBJ1-2
clone_size: .
d_call: .
v_call: TRBV30
cdr3_nt: TGTGCCTGGACCCAGGGCTTCTTCTATGGCTACACCTTC
cdr3_aa: CAWTQGFFYGYTF

j_call: TRBJ2-7
clone_size: .
d_call: .
v_call: TRBV13
cdr3_nt: TGTGCCAGCAGCCGTGGTGGGACCGGCCCCTACGAGCAGTACTTC
cdr3_aa: CASSRGGTGPYEQYF

j_call: TRBJ1-2
clone_size: .
d_call: .
v_call: TRBV10-3
cdr3_nt: TGTGCCATCAGTGCCCAGAGAGATGGCTACACCTTC
cdr3_aa: CAISAQRDGYTF

j_call: TRBJ1-6
clone_size: once
d_call: .
v_call: TRBV7-8
cdr3_nt: TGTGCCAGCAGCTTACCAGGGTATAATTCACCCCTCCACTTT
cdr3_aa: CASSLPGYNSPLHF

j_call: TRBJ1-5
clone_size: .
d_call: .
v_call: TRBV9
cdr3_nt: TGTGCCAGCAGCGTAGCAGGCACCAATCAGCCCCAGCATTTT
cdr3_aa: CASSVAGTNQPQHF

j_call: TRBJ1-1
clone_size: .
d_call: .
v_call: TRBV6-5
cdr3_nt: TGTGCCAGCAGTTACACCTCAGGGGACACTGAAGCTTTCTTT
cdr3_aa: CASSYTSGDTEAFF

j_call: TRBJ2-6
clone_size: .
d_call: .
v_call: TRBV6-1
cdr3_nt: TGTGCCAGCAGTGAACTTGGGGCCAACGTCCTGACTTTC
cdr3_aa: CASSELGANVLTF

j_call: TRBJ2-5
clone_size: .
d_call: TRBD2
v_call: TRBV10-2
cdr3_nt: TGCGCCAGCAGTGCGGCGACTAGCGGGAGGGCCAGAGAGACCCAGTACTTC
cdr3_aa: CASSAATSGRARETQYF

j_call: TRBJ1-2
clone_size: .
d_call: .
v_call: TRBV29-1
cdr3_nt: TGCAGCGTTTTAGGGTCCAACAGGGACCTAGACTATGGCTACACCTTC
cdr3_aa: CSVLGSNRDLDYGYTF

j_call: TRBJ1-6
clone_size: .
d_call: .
v_call: TRBV7-2
cdr3_nt: TGTGCCAGCGGAAACCAGAGAGATTCACCCCTCCACTTT
cdr3_aa: CASGNQRDSPLHF

j_call: TRBJ2-5
clone_size: .
d_call: TRBD1
v_call: TRBV7-2
cdr3_nt: TGTGCCAGCAGGCTTACAGGGGACCGTGCCCAGTACTTC
cdr3_aa: CASRLTGDRAQYF

j_call: TRBJ1-5
clone_size: .
d_call: .
v_call: TRBV10-1
cdr3_nt: TGCGCCAGCAGGGACGGAAGCAGTGGTCAGCCCCAGCATTTT
cdr3_aa: CASRDGSSGQPQHF

j_call: TRBJ1-2
clone_size: .
d_call: .
v_call: TRBV5-1
cdr3_nt: TGCGCCAGCAGCTTAGCCCGAGGGGAAACCCTTTATGGCTACACCTTC
cdr3_aa: CASSLARGETLYGYTF

j_call: TRBJ1-1
clone_size: .
d_call: .
v_call: TRBV19
cdr3_nt: TGTGCCAGTAGTATAGGTCTTCTACGGGGGGCTGGGACTGAAGCTTTCTTT
cdr3_aa: CASSIGLLRGAGTEAFF

j_call: TRBJ1-1
clone_size: once
d_call: .
v_call: TRBV5-1
cdr3_nt: TGCGCCAGCAGCTTGGTAGGCCAAGATGAAGCTTTCTTT
cdr3_aa: CASSLVGQDEAFF